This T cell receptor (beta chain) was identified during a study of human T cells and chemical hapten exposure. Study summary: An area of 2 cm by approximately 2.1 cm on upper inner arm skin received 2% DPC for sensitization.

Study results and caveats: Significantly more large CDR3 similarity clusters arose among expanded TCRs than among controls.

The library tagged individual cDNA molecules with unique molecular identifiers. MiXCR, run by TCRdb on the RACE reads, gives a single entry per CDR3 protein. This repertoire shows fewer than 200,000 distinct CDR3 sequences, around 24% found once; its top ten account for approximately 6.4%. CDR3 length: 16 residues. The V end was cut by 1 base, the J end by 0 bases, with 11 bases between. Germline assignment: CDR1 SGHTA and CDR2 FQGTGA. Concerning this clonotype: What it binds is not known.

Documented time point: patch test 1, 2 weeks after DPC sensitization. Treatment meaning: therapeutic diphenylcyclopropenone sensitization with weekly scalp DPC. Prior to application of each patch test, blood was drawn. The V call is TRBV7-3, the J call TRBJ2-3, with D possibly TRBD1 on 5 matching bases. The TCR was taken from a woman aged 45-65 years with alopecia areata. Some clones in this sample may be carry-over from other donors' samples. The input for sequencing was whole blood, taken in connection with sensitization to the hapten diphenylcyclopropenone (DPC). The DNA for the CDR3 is TGTGCCAGCAGCTTAATGGGGCGGATGAGCACAGATACGCAGTATTTT. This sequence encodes CASSLMGRMSTDTQYF.